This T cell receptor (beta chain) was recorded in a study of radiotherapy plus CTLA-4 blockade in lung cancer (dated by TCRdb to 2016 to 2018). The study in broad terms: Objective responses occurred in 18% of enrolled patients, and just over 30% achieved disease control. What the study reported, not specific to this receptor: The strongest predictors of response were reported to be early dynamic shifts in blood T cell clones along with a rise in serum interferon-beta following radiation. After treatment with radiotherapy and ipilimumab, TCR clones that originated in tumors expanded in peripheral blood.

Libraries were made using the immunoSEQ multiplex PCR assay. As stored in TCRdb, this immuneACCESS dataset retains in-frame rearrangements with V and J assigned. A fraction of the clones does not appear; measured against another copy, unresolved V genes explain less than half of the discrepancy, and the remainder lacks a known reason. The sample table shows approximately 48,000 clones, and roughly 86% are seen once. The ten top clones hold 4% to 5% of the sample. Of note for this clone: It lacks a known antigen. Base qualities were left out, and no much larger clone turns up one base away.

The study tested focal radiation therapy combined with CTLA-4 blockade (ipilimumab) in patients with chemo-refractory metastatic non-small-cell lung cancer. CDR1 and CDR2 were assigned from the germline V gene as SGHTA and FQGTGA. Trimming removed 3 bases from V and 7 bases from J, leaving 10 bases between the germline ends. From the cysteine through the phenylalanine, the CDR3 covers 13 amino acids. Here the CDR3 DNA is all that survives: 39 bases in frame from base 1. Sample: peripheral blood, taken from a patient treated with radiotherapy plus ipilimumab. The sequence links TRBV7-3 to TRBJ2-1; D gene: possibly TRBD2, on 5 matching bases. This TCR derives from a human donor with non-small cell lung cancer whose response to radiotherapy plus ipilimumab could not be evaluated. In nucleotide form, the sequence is TGTGCCAGCAGCTTGGGGAGAACAAATGAGCAGTTCTTC. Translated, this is CASSLGRTNEQFF.